The T cell receptor (beta chain) described here comes from a study of blood T cell repertoires in COVID-19. About the research overall: Cohort 3 donors counted as recovered after two negative PCRs, clearance, or resolved symptoms. Italy, Spain and the United States were the sources of the convalescent and acute COVID-19 samples.

This CDR3 spans 13 amino acids. Germline values: CDR1 SGHNT, CDR2 YYREEE (reference sequence). The V gene lost 0 bases and the J gene lost 11 bases, with 12 bases spanning the gap. TCRdb's copy holds only in-frame clones and misses some; the assay was immunoSEQ multiplex PCR. Of a few hundred thousand clones in the sample, over 75% were seen once. What was sequenced was PBMCs or T cells enriched from blood (not recorded which). V usage is TRBV5-4 and J usage is TRBJ2-4, with D possibly matching TRBD2 (5 bases). This sequence originates from a man aged 35-49 years in a cohort exposed to, infected with or recovered from COVID-19 (not recorded which). The CDR3 loop reads CASSLDGSGLQYF. CDR3 sequence (DNA): TGTGCCAGCAGCTTGGATGGAAGCGGCCTTCAGTACTTC.